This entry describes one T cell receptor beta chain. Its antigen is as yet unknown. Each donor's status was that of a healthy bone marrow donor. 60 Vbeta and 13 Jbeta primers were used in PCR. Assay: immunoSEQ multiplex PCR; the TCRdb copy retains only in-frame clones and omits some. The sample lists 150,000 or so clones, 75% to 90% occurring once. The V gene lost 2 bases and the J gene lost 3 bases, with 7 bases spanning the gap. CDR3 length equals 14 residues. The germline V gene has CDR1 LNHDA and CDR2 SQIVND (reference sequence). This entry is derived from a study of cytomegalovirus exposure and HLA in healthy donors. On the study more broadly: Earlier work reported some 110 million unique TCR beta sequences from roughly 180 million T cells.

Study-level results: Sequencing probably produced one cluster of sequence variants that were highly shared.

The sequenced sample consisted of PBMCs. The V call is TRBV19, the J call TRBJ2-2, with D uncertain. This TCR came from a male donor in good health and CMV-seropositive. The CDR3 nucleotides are TGTGCCAGTAGTATAAATCAATACACCGGGGAGCTGTTTTTT. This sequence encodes CASSINQYTGELFF.